This T cell receptor beta chain emerged from a study of beta chain features in type 1 diabetes (dated 2018 in TCRdb). The study in broad terms: Patients and healthy donors did not differ in mean age, gender distribution, total cell number or subset yield. In the study, TCRB repertoires of sorted circulating CD4+ T cell subsets from recently diagnosed type 1 diabetes patients were compared with those of matched healthy donors. Across all samples, approximately 100 million sorted cells were examined, and cell number per subset correlated strongly with RNA yield. Naive and central memory subsets were obtained from all 30 or so donors, but regulatory and stem cell-like memory subsets were isolated from only 8 patients and roughly 8 healthy donors. Beyond this particular receptor, the publication reports: Because small numbers of individuals were included in the HLA sub-analyses, any influence of HLA type on TCRB rearrangement was left unresolved. A moderate but significant shortening of TCRB CDR3 length was observed in type 1 diabetes patients in all four CD4+ subsets. Naive, central memory and regulatory TCRB repertoires appeared more similar among patients than among healthy donors. Because cDNA was sequenced instead of genomic DNA, highly expressing activated cells could be over-represented, though the groups showed no difference in activation or CD3 levels. PCR may preferentially amplify shorter templates, but because patient and control samples were amplified and corrected together, any resulting skew would affect both groups equally. Fewer insertions and more nucleotide deletions at VDJ recombination sites were observed in patients with type 1 diabetes, implying thymic rearrangement abnormalities.

CDR1 MDHEN and CDR2 SYDVKM are derived from the germline V gene. Trimming removed 6 bases from V and 4 bases from J, leaving 15 bases between the germline ends. The CDR3 covers 14 residues, taking in both the cysteine and the phenylalanine. The CDR3 DNA has 42 bases and is translated from base 1. Each donor gave one peripheral blood draw, averaging approximately 120 mL, which was collected into heparinised tubes. A BD FACSAria II was used to sort naive, central memory, regulatory and stem cell-like memory CD4+ T cells with a panel that included CD45RO, CCR7, CD25, CD127, CD95 and CD27. A purity above 98% was achieved for all sorted populations. PBMCs were isolated right away by Lymphoprep density gradient centrifugation and were stained directly, without culture. To minimize batch effects, samples were stained and sorted in pairs, one healthy donor with one patient per experiment. This clone has more than one count but fewer than ten. What antigen it recognizes has not been identified. Qualities for individual bases were not recorded, and no much larger clone is one base off.

The entire amount of isolated RNA was reverse transcribed using the High Capacity cDNA Reverse Transcription Kit, so the sequenced TCRB transcripts were expressed ones. Deep immunoSEQ sequencing was performed on naive, central memory and regulatory T cell samples, with an average of approximately 3.9 million total reads per sample. Sorted cells were lysed in RLT buffer, and RNA was extracted using DNase-treated RNeasy Micro or Mini kits according to cell number. To prevent cross-contamination, each cell subset was processed individually, whereas patient and healthy donor samples were processed jointly. The immunoSEQ multiplex PCR was used to amplify TCRB sequences from cDNA, yielding 87-bp fragments that span the CDR3 region. The amplicons were sequenced using the Illumina HiSeq platform. On the authors' methods: Synthetic template baselines were used to correct PCR bias computationally, reads within Hamming distance 2 were collapsed together, and singletons that could not be merged were discarded. Reads were aligned against IMGT so that V, D and J genes, CDR3 length and insertions or deletions at six rearrangement sites could be assigned. Within each subset, clonotype counts were normalized to sorted cell number, and only after that were true diversity and Gini coefficients computed with the tcR R package. The overlap coefficient, calculated on TCRB nucleotide sequences, was used to measure repertoire sharing. As stored in TCRdb, this immuneACCESS dataset retains in-frame rearrangements with V and J assigned. A fraction of the clones does not appear; measured against another copy, unresolved V genes explain less than half of the discrepancy, and the remainder lacks a known reason. Clone size and V and J calls were adopted from that table, with D and trimming inferred from the DNA. In this sample the table shows approximately 170,000 clones, less than 9.5% of which occur a single time. About 0.9% of the sample lies in the top ten.

Input material: central memory CD4+ T cells from blood. The sequence links TRBV28 to TRBJ1-1; 6 matching bases give a weak D call of TRBD1. The receptor was isolated from a woman between 40 and 55 years old with type 1 diabetes. The bases are TGTGCCAGCAGCTTTCTTTCAGGGGCCACTGAAGCTTTCTTT. It translates as CASSFLSGATEAFF.